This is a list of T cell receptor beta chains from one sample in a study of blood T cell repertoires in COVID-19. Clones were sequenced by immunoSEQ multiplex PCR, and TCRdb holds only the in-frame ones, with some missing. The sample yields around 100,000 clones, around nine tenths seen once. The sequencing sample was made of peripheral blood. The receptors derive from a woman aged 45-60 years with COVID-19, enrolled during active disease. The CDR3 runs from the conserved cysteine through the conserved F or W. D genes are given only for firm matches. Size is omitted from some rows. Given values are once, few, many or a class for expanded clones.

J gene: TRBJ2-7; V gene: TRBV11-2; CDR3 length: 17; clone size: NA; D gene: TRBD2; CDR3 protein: CASSLDGLAGGSYEQYF; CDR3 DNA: TGTGCCAGCAGCTTAGATGGTCTAGCGGGGGGCTCCTACGAGCAGTACTTC
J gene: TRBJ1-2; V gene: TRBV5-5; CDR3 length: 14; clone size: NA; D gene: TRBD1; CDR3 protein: CASSPDRGNYGYTF; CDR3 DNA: TGTGCCAGCAGCCCTGACAGGGGAAACTATGGCTACACCTTC
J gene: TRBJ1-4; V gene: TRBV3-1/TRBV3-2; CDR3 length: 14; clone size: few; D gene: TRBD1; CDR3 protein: CASSHRQGTEKLFF; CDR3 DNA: TGTGCCAGCAGCCATCGACAGGGAACTGAAAAACTGTTTTTT
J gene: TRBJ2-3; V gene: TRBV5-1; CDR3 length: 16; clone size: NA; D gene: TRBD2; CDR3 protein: CASSLTSGGAADTQYF; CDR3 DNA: TGCGCCAGCAGCTTGACTAGCGGGGGGGCCGCAGATACGCAGTATTTT
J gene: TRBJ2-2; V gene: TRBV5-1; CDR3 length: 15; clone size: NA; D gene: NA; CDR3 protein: CASAPGPLIVGELFF; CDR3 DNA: TGCGCCAGCGCTCCGGGTCCCCTTATCGTCGGGGAGCTGTTTTTT
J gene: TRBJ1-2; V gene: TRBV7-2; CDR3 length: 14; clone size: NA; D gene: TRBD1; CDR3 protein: CASSLGTGSYGYTF; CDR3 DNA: TGTGCCAGCAGCTTGGGGACAGGGAGTTATGGCTACACCTTC
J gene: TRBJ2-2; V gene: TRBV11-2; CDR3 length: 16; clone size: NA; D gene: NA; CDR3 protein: CASSLMSGANTGELFF; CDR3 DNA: TGTGCCAGCAGCTTAATGTCGGGGGCGAACACCGGGGAGCTGTTTTTT
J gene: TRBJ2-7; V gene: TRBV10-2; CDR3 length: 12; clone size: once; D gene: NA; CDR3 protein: CASSELSDEQYF; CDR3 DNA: TGCGCCAGCAGTGAGTTAAGCGATGAGCAGTACTTC
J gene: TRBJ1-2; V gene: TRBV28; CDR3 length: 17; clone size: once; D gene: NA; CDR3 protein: CASSSILSGGEVYGYTF; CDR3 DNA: TGTGCCAGCAGTTCCATATTATCCGGTGGGGAGGTCTATGGCTACACCTTC
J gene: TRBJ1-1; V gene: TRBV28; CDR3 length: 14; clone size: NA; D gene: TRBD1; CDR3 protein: CASSTGTGNTEAFF; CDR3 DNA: TGTGCCAGCAGTACCGGGACAGGGAACACTGAAGCTTTCTTT
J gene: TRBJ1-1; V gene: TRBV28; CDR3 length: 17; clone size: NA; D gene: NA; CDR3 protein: CASSLRGLGLRFTEAFF; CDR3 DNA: TGTGCCAGCAGTTTACGCGGTCTCGGTTTGCGTTTCACTGAAGCTTTCTTT
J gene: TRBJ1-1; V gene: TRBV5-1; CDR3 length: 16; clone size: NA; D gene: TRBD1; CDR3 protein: CASSLRAGTGNTEAFF; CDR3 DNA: TGCGCCAGCAGCTTGAGGGCGGGGACAGGGAACACTGAAGCTTTCTTT
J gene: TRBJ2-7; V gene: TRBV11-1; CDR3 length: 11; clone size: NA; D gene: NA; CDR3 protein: CASSWNRVQYF; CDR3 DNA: TGTGCCAGCAGCTGGAACAGGGTGCAGTACTTC
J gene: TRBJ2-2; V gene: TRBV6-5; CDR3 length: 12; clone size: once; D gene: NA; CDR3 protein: CASTRNTGELFF; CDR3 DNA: TGTGCCAGCACCAGGAACACCGGGGAGCTGTTTTTT
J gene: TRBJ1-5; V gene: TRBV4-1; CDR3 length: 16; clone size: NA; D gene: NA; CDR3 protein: CASSQEVAQGYQPQHF; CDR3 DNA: TGCGCCAGCAGCCAAGAAGTCGCTCAGGGTTATCAGCCCCAGCATTTT
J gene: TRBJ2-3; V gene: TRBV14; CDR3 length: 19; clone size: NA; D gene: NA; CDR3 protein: CASSHFSLGGGLGTDTQYF; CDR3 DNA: TGTGCCAGCAGCCATTTCTCACTTGGCGGGGGCCTAGGCACAGATACGCAGTATTTT
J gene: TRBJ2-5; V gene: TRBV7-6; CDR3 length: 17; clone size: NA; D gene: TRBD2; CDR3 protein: CASSLIGGGPSQETQYF; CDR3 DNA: TGTGCCAGCAGCTTAATAGGCGGGGGGCCCTCCCAAGAGACCCAGTACTTC
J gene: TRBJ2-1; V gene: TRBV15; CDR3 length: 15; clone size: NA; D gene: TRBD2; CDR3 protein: CATSSERGDYNEQFF; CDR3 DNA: TGTGCCACCAGCAGCGAGCGGGGGGACTACAATGAGCAGTTCTTC
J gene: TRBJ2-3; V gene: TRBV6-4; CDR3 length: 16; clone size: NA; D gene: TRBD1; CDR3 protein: CASSKVGTGIKDTQYF; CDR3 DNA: TGTGCCAGCAGTAAAGTAGGGACAGGGATTAAAGATACGCAGTATTTT
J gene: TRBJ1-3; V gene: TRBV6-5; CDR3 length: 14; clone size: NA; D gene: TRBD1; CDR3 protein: CASSPKQGIHTIYF; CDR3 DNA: TGTGCCAGCAGCCCCAAACAGGGGATACACACCATATATTTT
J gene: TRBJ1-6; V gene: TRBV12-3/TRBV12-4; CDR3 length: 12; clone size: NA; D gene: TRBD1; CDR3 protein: CASSSGGSPLHF; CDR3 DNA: TGTGCCAGCAGTTCAGGGGGTTCACCCCTCCACTTT
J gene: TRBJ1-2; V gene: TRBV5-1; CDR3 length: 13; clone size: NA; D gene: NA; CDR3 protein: CASSLQGTNGYTF; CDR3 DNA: TGCGCCAGCAGCTTGCAGGGAACAAATGGCTACACCTTC
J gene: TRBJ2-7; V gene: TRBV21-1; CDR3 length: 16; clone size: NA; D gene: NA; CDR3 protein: CASSKALSGPGGEQYF; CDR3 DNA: TGTGCCAGCAGCAAAGCGCTTTCAGGACCCGGGGGCGAGCAGTACTTC
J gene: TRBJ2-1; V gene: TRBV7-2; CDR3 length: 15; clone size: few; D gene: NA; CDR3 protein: CASSPTYRETDEQFF; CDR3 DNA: TGTGCCAGCAGCCCCACCTACCGGGAGACAGATGAGCAGTTCTTC
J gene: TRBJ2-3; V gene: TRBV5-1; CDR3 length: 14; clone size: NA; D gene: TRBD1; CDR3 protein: CASRVGQGEDTQYF; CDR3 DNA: TGCGCCAGCAGGGTCGGACAGGGGGAAGATACGCAGTATTTT
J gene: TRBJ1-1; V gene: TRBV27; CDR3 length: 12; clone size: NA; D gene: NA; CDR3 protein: CASSPRGTEAFF; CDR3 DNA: TGTGCCAGCAGTCCGCGTGGTACTGAAGCTTTCTTT
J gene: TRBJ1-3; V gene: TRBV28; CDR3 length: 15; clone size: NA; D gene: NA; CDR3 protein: CATWRAGTSGNTIYF; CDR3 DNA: TGTGCCACCTGGAGGGCCGGAACCTCTGGAAACACCATATATTTT
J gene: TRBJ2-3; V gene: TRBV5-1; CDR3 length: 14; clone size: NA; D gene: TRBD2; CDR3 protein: CASSFSGGADTQYF; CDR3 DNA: TGCGCCAGCAGCTTTAGCGGGGGGGCAGATACGCAGTATTTT
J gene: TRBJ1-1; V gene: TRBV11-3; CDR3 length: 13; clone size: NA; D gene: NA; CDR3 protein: CASSLSGNTEAFF; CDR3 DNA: TGTGCCAGCAGCTTATCTGGCAACACTGAAGCTTTCTTT
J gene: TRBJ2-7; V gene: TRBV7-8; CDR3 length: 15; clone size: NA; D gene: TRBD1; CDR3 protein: CASSFPGQGSYEQYF; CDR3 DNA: TGTGCCAGCAGCTTCCCGGGACAGGGCTCCTACGAGCAGTACTTC
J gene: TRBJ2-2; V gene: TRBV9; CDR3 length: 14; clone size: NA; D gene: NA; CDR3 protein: CASSVRSNAGELFF; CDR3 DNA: TGTGCCAGCAGCGTAAGAAGCAACGCCGGGGAGCTGTTTTTT
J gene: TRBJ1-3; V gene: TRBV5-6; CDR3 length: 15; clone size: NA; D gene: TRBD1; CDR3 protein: CASTGTGGTGNTIYF; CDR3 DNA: TGTGCCAGCACTGGGACAGGGGGGACTGGAAACACCATATATTTT
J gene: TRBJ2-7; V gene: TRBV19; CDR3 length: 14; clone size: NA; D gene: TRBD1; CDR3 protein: CASSMVGQGYEQYF; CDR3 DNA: TGTGCCAGTAGTATGGTGGGACAGGGGTACGAGCAGTACTTC
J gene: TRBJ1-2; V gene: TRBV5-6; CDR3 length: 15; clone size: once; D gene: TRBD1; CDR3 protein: CASSSRRTGNYGYTF; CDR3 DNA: TGTGCCAGCAGCTCCCGACGGACAGGGAACTATGGCTACACCTTC
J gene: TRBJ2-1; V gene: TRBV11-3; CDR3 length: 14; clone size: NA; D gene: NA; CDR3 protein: CASSLERIHNEQFF; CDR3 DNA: TGTGCCAGCAGCTTAGAGAGGATCCACAATGAGCAGTTCTTC
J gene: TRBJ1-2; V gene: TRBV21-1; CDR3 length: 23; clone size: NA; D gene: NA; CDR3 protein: CASSKALFPPRKGGQGYNYGYTF; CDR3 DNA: TGTGCCAGCAGCAAAGCGCTTTTCCCCCCCCGGAAGGGGGGACAGGGTTACAACTATGGCTACACCTTC
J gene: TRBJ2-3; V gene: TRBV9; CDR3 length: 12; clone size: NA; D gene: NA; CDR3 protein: CASSVVEDTQYF; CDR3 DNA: TGTGCCAGCAGCGTAGTAGAAGATACGCAGTATTTT
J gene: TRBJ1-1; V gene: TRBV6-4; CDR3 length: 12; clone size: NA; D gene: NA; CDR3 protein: CASSVTTTEAFF; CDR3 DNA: TGTGCCAGCAGTGTGACAACTACTGAAGCTTTCTTT
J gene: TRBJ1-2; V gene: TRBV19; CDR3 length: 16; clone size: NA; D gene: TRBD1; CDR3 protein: CASSPLDRGRVYGYTF; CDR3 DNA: TGTGCCAGTAGTCCACTGGACAGGGGACGGGTCTATGGCTACACCTTC
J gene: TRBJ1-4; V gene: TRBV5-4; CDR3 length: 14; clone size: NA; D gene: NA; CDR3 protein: CASSSTTTNEKLFF; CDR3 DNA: TGTGCCAGCAGCTCTACTACGACTAATGAAAAACTGTTTTTT
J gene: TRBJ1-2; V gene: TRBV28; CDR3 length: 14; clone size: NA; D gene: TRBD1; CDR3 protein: CASRSTGGLGGYTF; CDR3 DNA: TGTGCCAGCAGAAGTACAGGGGGCTTGGGAGGCTACACCTTC
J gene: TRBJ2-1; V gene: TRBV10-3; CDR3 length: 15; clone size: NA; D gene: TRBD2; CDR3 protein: CAISVGLAGYNEQFF; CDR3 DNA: TGTGCCATCAGTGTAGGACTAGCGGGTTACAATGAGCAGTTCTTC
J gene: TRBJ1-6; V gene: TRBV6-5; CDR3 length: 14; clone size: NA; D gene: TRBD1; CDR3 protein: CASSQGALNSPLHF; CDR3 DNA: TGTGCCAGCAGCCAGGGGGCCCTTAATTCACCCCTCCACTTT
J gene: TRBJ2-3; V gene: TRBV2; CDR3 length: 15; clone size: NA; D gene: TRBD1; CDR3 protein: CASSPRDRGADTQYF; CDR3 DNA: TGTGCCAGCAGTCCCCGGGACAGGGGTGCAGATACGCAGTATTTT
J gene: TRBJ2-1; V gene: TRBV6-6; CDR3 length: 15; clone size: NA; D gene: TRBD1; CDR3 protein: CASSWGTGEFNEQFF; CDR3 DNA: TGTGCCAGCAGTTGGGGGACAGGGGAGTTCAATGAGCAGTTCTTC
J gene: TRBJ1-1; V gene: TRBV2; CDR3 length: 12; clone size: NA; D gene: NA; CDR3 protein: CATQTGFTEAFF; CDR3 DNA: TGTGCCACGCAGACAGGCTTCACTGAAGCTTTCTTT
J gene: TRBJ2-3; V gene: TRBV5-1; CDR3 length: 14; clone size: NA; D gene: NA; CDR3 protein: CASSLPTGRDTQYF; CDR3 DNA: TGCGCCAGCAGCTTGCCGACAGGGAGGGATACGCAGTATTTT
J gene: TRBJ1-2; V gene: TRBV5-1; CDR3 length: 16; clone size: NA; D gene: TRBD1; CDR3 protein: CASSLAAGQGAWGYTF; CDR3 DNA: TGCGCCAGCAGCTTGGCCGCAGGACAGGGGGCATGGGGCTACACCTTC
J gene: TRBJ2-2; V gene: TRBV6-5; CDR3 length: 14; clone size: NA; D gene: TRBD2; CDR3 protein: CASSYSGGTGELFF; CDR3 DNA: TGTGCCAGCAGCTATAGCGGGGGCACCGGGGAGCTGTTTTTT
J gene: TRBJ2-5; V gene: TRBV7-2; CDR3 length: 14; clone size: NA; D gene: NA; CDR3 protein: CASSLDTGRETQYF; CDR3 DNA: TGTGCCAGCAGCTTAGACACGGGGAGAGAGACCCAGTACTTC
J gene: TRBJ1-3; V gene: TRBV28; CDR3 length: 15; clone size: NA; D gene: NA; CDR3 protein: CASSSDIFSGNTIYF; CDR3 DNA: TGTGCCAGCAGCTCGGACATTTTCTCTGGAAACACCATATATTTT
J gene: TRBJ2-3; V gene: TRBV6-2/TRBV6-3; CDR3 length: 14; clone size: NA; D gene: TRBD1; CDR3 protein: CASSYDRGKNTQYF; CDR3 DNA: TGTGCCAGCAGTTACGACAGGGGCAAAAATACGCAGTATTTT
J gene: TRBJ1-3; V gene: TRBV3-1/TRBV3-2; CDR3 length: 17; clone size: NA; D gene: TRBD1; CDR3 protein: CASSNPRPGTASVAIYF; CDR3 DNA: TGTGCCAGCAGCAACCCTCGACCCGGGACAGCTTCAGTCGCCATATATTTT
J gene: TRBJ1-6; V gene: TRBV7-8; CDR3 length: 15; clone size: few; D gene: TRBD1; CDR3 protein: CASSDTGASVSPLHF; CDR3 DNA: TGTGCCAGCAGCGACACAGGGGCTAGTGTTTCACCCCTCCACTTT
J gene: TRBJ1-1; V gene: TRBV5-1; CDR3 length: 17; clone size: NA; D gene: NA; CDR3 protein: CASSLMSRLAPITEAFF; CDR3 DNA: TGCGCCAGCAGCTTGATGTCCAGGCTTGCCCCGATAACTGAAGCTTTCTTT
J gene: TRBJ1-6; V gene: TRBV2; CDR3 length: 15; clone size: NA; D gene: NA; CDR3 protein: CASSPGQIYNSPLHF; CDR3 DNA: TGTGCCAGCAGCCCAGGACAGATCTATAATTCACCCCTCCACTTT
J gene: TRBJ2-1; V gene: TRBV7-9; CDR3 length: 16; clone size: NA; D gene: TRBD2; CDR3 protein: CASSPGVAGTNNEQFF; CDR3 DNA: TGTGCCAGCAGCCCCGGGGTAGCGGGGACGAACAATGAGCAGTTCTTC
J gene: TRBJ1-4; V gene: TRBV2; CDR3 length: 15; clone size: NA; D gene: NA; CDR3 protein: CASSDRPTVVEKLFF; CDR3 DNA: TGTGCCAGCAGTGATCGACCCACAGTGGTCGAAAAACTGTTTTTT
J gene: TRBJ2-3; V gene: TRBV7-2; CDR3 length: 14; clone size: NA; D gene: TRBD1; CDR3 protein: CASSRDRGTDTQYF; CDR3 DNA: TGTGCCAGCAGTAGGGACAGGGGAACAGATACGCAGTATTTT